This TCR beta chain appears in the sequencing data of a study of T-cell memory formation after mild COVID-19. Study-level points and caveats: Among clones contracting day 15 to 85, CD4/CD8 was balanced, whereas later expanders leaned CD4+.

TCRdb redid the calling of the 5' RACE reads with MiXCR, one entry per CDR3 protein. Among fewer than 650,000 distinct CDR3 sequences, 15% to 20% were seen once, and the ten largest hold 8.1%. With respect to this clonotype: Its matching antigen is unknown.

Per the germline V gene, CDR1 is DFQATT and CDR2 is SNEGSKA (reference sequence). The CDR3 extends over 12 amino acids. The V segment lost 5 bases and the J segment 5 bases; nucleotides outside the gene matches: 4. V and J are TRBV20-1 and TRBJ1-2; 8 bases are shared with TRBD1. The TCR originated in an adult woman who had mild COVID-19 (a few samples of this study predate the infection). Cell type and time point are not known. Sample: PBMCs or a T cell subset sorted from them (not recorded which). CDR3: CSAAGQVYGYTF. CDR3 coding DNA: TGCAGTGCTGCGGGACAGGTTTATGGCTACACCTTC.